This paragraph covers one TCR beta chain sequence. Its matching antigen is unknown. PCR amplification relied on 60 Vbeta primers (plus 13 Jbeta primers). Sequencing used immunoSEQ multiplex PCR; TCRdb keeps in-frame clones, though not all of them. The sample consists of approximately 120,000 clones, about three quarters of them appearing once. The CDR3 length is 13 residues. V was pared by 5 bases and J by 5 bases, with 10 bases between. CDR1 is SGHTA and CDR2 is FQGNSA in the germline V gene. This entry is derived from a study of cytomegalovirus exposure and HLA in healthy donors. Regarding the study as a whole: The study flagged approximately 180 TCR beta chains as cytomegalovirus-associated. Among TCR beta chains of equal frequency, HLA-associated ones were more clonally expanded in a later analysis. An analysis that came later showed most CMV-associated TCR beta chains appearing HLA-restricted.

This chain links TRBV7-2 with TRBJ1-5, with D uncertain. The sequence was collected from a man aged 25 to 45 in good health and CMV-seronegative. Sequencing was performed on PBMCs. The CDR3: CASSPNQDQPQHF. The CDR3 bases are TGTGCCAGCAGCCCCAACCAGGATCAGCCCCAGCATTTT. Filled out from reference TRBV7-2 and TRBJ1-5, the complete variable domain reads GAGVSQSPSNKVTEKGKDVELRCDPISGHTALYWYRQSLGQGLEFLIYFQGNSAPDKSGLPSDRFSAERTGGSVSTLTIQRTQQEDSAVYLCASSPNQDQPQHFGDGTRLSIL.